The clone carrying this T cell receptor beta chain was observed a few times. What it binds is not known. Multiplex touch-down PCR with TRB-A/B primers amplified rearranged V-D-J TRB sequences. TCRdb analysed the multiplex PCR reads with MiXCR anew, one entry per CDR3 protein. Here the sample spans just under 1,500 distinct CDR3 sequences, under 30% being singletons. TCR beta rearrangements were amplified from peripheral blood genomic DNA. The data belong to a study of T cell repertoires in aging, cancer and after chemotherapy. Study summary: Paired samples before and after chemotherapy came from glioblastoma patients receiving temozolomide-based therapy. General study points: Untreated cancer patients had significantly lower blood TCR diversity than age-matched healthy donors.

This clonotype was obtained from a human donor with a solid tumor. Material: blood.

The CDR3 nucleotides read TGTGCCAGCAGTTCAATCACAGGGACCGGTAGCAATCAGCCCCAGCATTTT. Its protein is CASSSITGTGSNQPQHF. J is TRBJ1-5 and V is TRBV27, with D perhaps matching TRBD1 (6 bases). Trimming took off 4 bases at V and 0 bases at J, with 16 bases between the two ends. The CDR3 spans 17 residues. From germline, CDR1 is MNHEY and CDR2 SMNVEV (reference sequence).